These 29 T cell receptor beta chains were sequenced from one sample in a study of blood T cell repertoires in COVID-19. Clones were sequenced by immunoSEQ multiplex PCR, and TCRdb holds only the in-frame ones, with some missing. The sample lists 350,000 to 400,000 clones, roughly 90% occurring once. Sequenced material: peripheral blood. The receptor set was obtained from a woman aged 25 to 45 with COVID-19, enrolled during active disease.

The gene calls are TRBV7-9 and TRBJ2-5; 7 nucleotides line up with TRBD2. CDR1 and CDR2 (germline): SEHNR, FQNEAQ (reference sequence). The CDR3 is 15 amino acids. The V gene end was trimmed by 7 bases and the J gene end by 3 bases; junction bases not matched to a gene: 11. Here the CDR3 DNA reads TGTGCCAGCATCCTTGGGCTAGCGGCCGAAGAGACCCAGTACTTC. Translated, it gives CASILGLAAEETQYF.

The CDR3 DNA reads as TGTGCCAGCAGCATCCTTGCGGGGCACTCTAGTGGCACAGATACGCAGTATTTT. Protein: CASSILAGHSSGTDTQYF. V is TRBV3-1 (or the pseudogene TRBV3-2) and J is TRBJ2-3; tentative D call: TRBD2 (6 bases). Germline V gene sequence: CDR1 LGHDT, CDR2 YNNKEL (reference sequence). This CDR3 spans 18 amino acids. V lost 5 bases and J 1 base, leaving 22 bases between the germline ends.

This chain uses TRBV25-1 with TRBJ1-5; 8 bases align to TRBD1. From germline, CDR1 is MGHDK and CDR2 SYGVNS. V was pared by 6 bases and J by 9 bases, with 4 bases of the junction left unmatched. There are 12 residues in the CDR3. CDR3 DNA: TGTGCCAGCAGGGACAGGGAGGGGCCCCAGCATTTT. This encodes CASRDREGPQHF.

This chain links TRBV13 with TRBJ1-4; D perhaps matches TRBD1 (5 bases). V lost 0 bases and J 5 bases, leaving 13 bases between the germline ends. This CDR3 contains 16 residues. Germline values: CDR1 PRHDT, CDR2 FYEKMQ (reference sequence). The CDR3 sequence: CASSLGRAIQNEKLFF. Here the CDR3 DNA reads TGTGCCAGCAGCTTAGGCAGGGCTATTCAGAATGAAAAACTGTTTTTT.

The rearrangement links TRBV2 to TRBJ1-1; no firm D call. Germline assignment: CDR1 SNHLY and CDR2 FYNNEI. V was shortened by 6 bases and J by 4 bases, with 15 bases between the two germline ends. This CDR3 region has 14 residues. Written as DNA, the CDR3 is TGTGCCAGCAGGAGGGCCGCTGAAGGCACTGAAGCTTTCTTT. It encodes CASRRAAEGTEAFF.

The J gene is TRBJ2-3, the V gene TRBV29-1, with D possibly being TRBD1 (5 bases). The V and J ends lost 8 bases and 2 bases respectively, with 8 bases between them. The CDR3 totals 11 residues. The germline CDR1 and CDR2 sequences are SQVTM and ANQGSEA. The DNA of the CDR3 is TGCAGCTTCAGGGTCACAGATACGCAGTATTTT. This gives the protein CSFRVTDTQYF.

The V and J genes are TRBV6-2 or TRBV6-3 and TRBJ2-3, with 8 bases fitting TRBD1. The junction had 8 bases not matched to a gene; V was cut back by 5 bases and J by 10 bases. This CDR3 region has 13 residues. Germline V lookup: CDR1 MNHEY, CDR2 SVGEGT. The CDR3 bases are TGTGCCAGCAGTAGAACCAGGGGGCAGGCGCAGTATTTT. Translated, it gives CASSRTRGQAQYF.

The chain employs TRBV27 and TRBJ2-7; a possible D gene is TRBD1 (5 bases). The CDR3 consists of 13 residues. Germline V gene sequence: CDR1 MNHEY, CDR2 SMNVEV (reference sequence). Trimming took 4 bases from V and 1 from J, leaving 8 bases between them. CDR3 sequence reads: CASSSRTSYEQYF. CDR3 nucleotides: TGTGCCAGCAGTTCACGGACATCCTACGAGCAGTACTTC.

A single count supports this clone. This CDR3 is also generated by other DNA sequences in the sample. This rearrangement joins TRBV28 to TRBJ1-5, with a tentative D call TRBD1 (5 bases). Germline V gene lookup returns CDR1 MDHEN and CDR2 SYDVKM. V lost 1 base to trimming and J lost 6 bases, with 7 bases between them. There are 13 residues in the CDR3. CDR3 sequence: CASSLLRGQPQHF. CDR3 DNA sequence: TGTGCCAGCAGTTTATTAAGGGGTCAGCCCCAGCATTTT.

The chain combines TRBV5-4 with TRBJ2-3, with TRBD1 as a possible D gene (5 bases). The V gene's germline CDR1 is SGHNT and CDR2 YYREEE (reference sequence). This CDR3 has 20 residues. Trimming removed 0 bases at V and 1 base at J, with 24 bases between. For the CDR3, the DNA is TGTGCCAGCAGCTTGGGGACCGGGCTAGGGGTTCTTGGGGGCACAGATACGCAGTATTTT. Amino acid sequence: CASSLGTGLGVLGGTDTQYF.

The genes are TRBV4-3 and TRBJ2-3; no firm D call. This CDR3 is 12 amino acids long. The ends were cut back, 5 bases at V and 5 bases at J, with 8 bases in the middle. The germline V gene has CDR1 LGHNA and CDR2 YSLEER. CDR3: CASSILGDTQYF. The CDR3 coding sequence is TGCGCCAGCAGCATCCTCGGAGATACGCAGTATTTT.

This clone was detected a few times. V is TRBV6-2 or TRBV6-3 and J is TRBJ2-7, with D possibly TRBD1 on 6 matching bases. This CDR3 is 14 amino acids long. The V end lost 5 bases, the J end lost 7 bases, and 18 bases lay between the germline ends. Germline CDR1 reads MNHEY; CDR2 reads SVGEGT. CDR3 in amino acids: CASSTIRQAWEQYF. DNA for the CDR3: TGTGCCAGCAGTACAATACGACAGGCGTGGGAGCAGTACTTC.

The gene calls are TRBV19 and TRBJ1-1; D might be TRBD1 (6 bases). The CDR3 loop spans 13 amino acids. Germline values: CDR1 LNHDA, CDR2 SQIVND (reference sequence). V was clipped by 5 bases and J by 5 bases, with 12 bases between them. This chain's CDR3 is CASSAQGSTEAFF. The CDR3 nucleotides are TGTGCCAGTAGTGCACAGGGTTCGACTGAAGCTTTCTTT.

The J gene is TRBJ2-1, the V gene TRBV11-2; D not resolved. CDR3 length: 13 residues. The V end lost 6 bases, the J end lost 0 bases, and 6 bases lay between the germline ends. CDR1 is SGHAT, CDR2 FQNNGV, per germline. The CDR3 loop reads CASSSVSYNEQFF. The CDR3 DNA sequence: TGTGCCAGCAGTTCCGTCTCCTACAATGAGCAGTTCTTC.

The chain is built from TRBV2 and TRBJ2-7; maybe TRBD2 (7 bases). Trimming shortened V by 7 bases and J by 1 base, and 20 bases separated the two germline ends. There are 16 residues in the CDR3. Looked up from germline, CDR1 is SNHLY and CDR2 is FYNNEI. The DNA of the CDR3 is TGTGCCAGCACCGAAGAGGGGGGGGCGCGATCCTACGAGCAGTACTTC. It translates to CASTEEGGARSYEQYF.

This chain uses TRBV4-1 with TRBJ2-1; TRBD2 agrees at 10 bases. Looked up from germline, CDR1 is MGHRA and CDR2 is YSYEKL. Losses at the gene ends were 0 bases for V and 10 bases for J; bases not matched to a gene: 9. This CDR3 is 16 amino acids long. The CDR3 nucleotides read TGCGCCAGCAGCCAAGAAGGGCCCACTAGCGGGGACGAGCAGTTCTTC. It codes for CASSQEGPTSGDEQFF.

The chain combines TRBV5-8 with TRBJ1-5, with D possibly TRBD1 on 5 matching bases. CDR3 length: 15 amino acids. The V gene lost 0 bases and the J gene lost 5 bases, with 12 bases spanning the gap. CDR1 is SGHTS and CDR2 is YDEGEE in the germline V gene. CDR3 loop: CASSLERGSDQPQHF. Here the CDR3 DNA reads TGTGCCAGCAGCTTGGAACGGGGGTCGGATCAGCCCCAGCATTTT.

The V gene is TRBV7-8, the J gene TRBJ1-2; 7 bases fit TRBD1. This CDR3 has 19 residues. Germline loops: CDR1 SGHVS, CDR2 FQNEAQ. The V and J ends lost 5 bases and 5 bases, in that order; junction bases with no gene match: 23. This chain's CDR3 is CASSRFDLLIKGAGYGYTF. The CDR3 bases are TGTGCCAGCAGCCGATTCGACTTACTTATAAAGGGGGCGGGGTATGGCTACACCTTC.

The CDR3 nucleotides read TGCGCCAGCAGCCAAGAAATGAATCAGGGCCGAACAGATACGCAGTATTTT. This encodes CASSQEMNQGRTDTQYF. The V and J genes are TRBV4-1 and TRBJ2-3; a possible D gene is TRBD1 (5 bases). CDR3 size: 17 residues. From germline, CDR1 is MGHRA and CDR2 YSYEKL. V was trimmed by 0 bases and J by 3 bases, leaving 16 bases between them.

The chain couples TRBV5-4 to TRBJ1-2; 8 nucleotides line up with TRBD1. The V and J ends lost 4 bases and 1 base, in that order; junction bases with no gene match: 6. Germline CDR1 SGHNT, CDR2 YYREEE (reference sequence). This CDR3 spans 15 amino acids. The CDR3, as DNA: TGTGCCAGCAGCCGCTGGACAGGGATTAACTATGGCTACACCTTC. It yields the protein CASSRWTGINYGYTF.

This CDR3 reads CASSLDPRDEQYV. The DNA for the CDR3 is TGTGCCAGCAGCTTGGATCCGAGAGACGAGCAGTACGTC. The chain employs TRBV5-4 and TRBJ2-7, with D unclear. V shed 0 bases and J shed 5 bases, with 9 bases lying between them. This CDR3 is 13 amino acids long. Germline V gene sequence: CDR1 SGHNT, CDR2 YYREEE (reference sequence).

The sample holds a few counts of this clone. V gene TRBV12-3 or TRBV12-4 combines with J gene TRBJ1-2; D remains ambiguous. The CDR3 covers 13 residues. Trimming cost V 3 bases and J 3 bases, with 8 bases left between them. DNA of the CDR3: TGTGCCAGCAGTTTCGAGGATCACTATGGCTACACCTTC. Translating it yields CASSFEDHYGYTF.

The V call is TRBV5-1, the J call TRBJ2-2; 7 bases agree with TRBD1. The CDR3 runs 15 residues. The V gene end was trimmed by 3 bases and the J gene end by 4 bases; junction bases not matched to a gene: 6. Germline V gives CDR1 SGHRS, CDR2 YFSETQ. CDR3: CASSSRGLSTGELFF. The CDR3 coding sequence is TGCGCCAGCAGCTCGAGGGGGCTCAGCACCGGGGAGCTGTTTTTT. The full variable domain, completed using reference TRBV5-1 and TRBJ2-2, is KAGVTQTPRYLIKTRGQQVTLSCSPISGHRSVSWYQQTPGQGLQFLFEYFSETQRNKGNFPGRFSGRQFSNSRSEMNVSTLELGDSALYLCASSSRGLSTGELFFGEGSRLTVL.

This clone occurred a few times. V is TRBV24-1 and J is TRBJ2-3; 8 bases map to TRBD2. CDR3 size: 15 residues. Looked up from germline, CDR1 is KGHDR and CDR2 is SFDVKD. V lost 4 bases to trimming and J lost 4 bases; unmatched junction nucleotides: 6. The CDR3 here is CATSDPSGLSDTQYF. The CDR3 nucleotides are TGTGCCACCAGTGACCCTAGCGGGCTATCAGATACGCAGTATTTT.

V gene TRBV5-1 combines with J gene TRBJ2-2; 9 bases line up with TRBD1. This CDR3 is 14 amino acids long. The V gene's germline CDR1 is SGHRS and CDR2 YFSETQ. Trimming at V came to 3 bases and at J to 7 bases, leaving 4 bases not matched to a gene. CDR3 sequence: CASSWDRAIGELFF. CDR3 nucleotides: TGCGCCAGCAGCTGGGACAGGGCGATCGGGGAGCTGTTTTTT. The variable domain in full, completed from reference TRBV5-1 and TRBJ2-2, reads KAGVTQTPRYLIKTRGQQVTLSCSPISGHRSVSWYQQTPGQGLQFLFEYFSETQRNKGNFPGRFSGRQFSNSRSEMNVSTLELGDSALYLCASSWDRAIGELFFGEGSRLTVL.

The chain combines TRBV23-1 with TRBJ2-1, with TRBD1 matching 8 bases. TRBV23-1 counts as an open reading frame of uncertain function. The CDR3 loop spans 17 amino acids. V shed 4 bases and J 6 bases; nucleotides not matched to a gene: 14. The CDR3 DNA is TGCGCCAGCAGTCGATTTCCCTATGGGACAGGAGCCAATGAGCAGTTCTTC. Translating gives CASSRFPYGTGANEQFF.

The gene calls are TRBV28 and TRBJ2-5, with 7 bases matching TRBD1. The J segment lost 7 bases and the V segment lost 10 bases, leaving 15 bases of the junction unmatched. This CDR3 comprises 14 residues. Germline V gives CDR1 MDHEN, CDR2 SYDVKM. In DNA form, the CDR3 reads TGTGCCACGGACCCGGGACAGCCATCCGCGACCCAGTACTTC. Its translation: CATDPGQPSATQYF.

The chain links TRBV6-5 to TRBJ2-3; 9 bases agree with TRBD2. J lost 3 bases, V lost 2 bases, and 0 bases had no gene match. This CDR3 contains 14 residues. In germline, CDR1 is MNHEY, CDR2 SVGAGI. In DNA form, the CDR3 reads TGTGCCAGCAGTTACAGCGGGAGGACAGATACGCAGTATTTT. Encoded protein: CASSYSGRTDTQYF.

The chain joins TRBV19 to TRBJ1-5; the D gene is possibly TRBD1 (6 bases). With 3 bases removed from V and 5 bases from J, the gap between germline ends came to 11 bases. Germline V CDR1 and CDR2: LNHDA, SQIVND (reference sequence). The CDR3 length is 14 residues. The CDR3 loop reads CASSMTRGYQPQHF. The CDR3 nucleotides read TGTGCCAGTAGTATGACCAGGGGTTATCAGCCCCAGCATTTT.